A selection of T cell receptor beta chains follows, all from one sample in a study of OX40 agonist ivuxolimab in advanced cancers. Clones were read by immunoSEQ multiplex PCR, and TCRdb kept only the in-frame ones, dropping some. The sample lists approximately 160,000 clones, 90% to 95% occurring once. The sequencing used CD4+ or CD8+ T cells sorted from blood, collected in a trial of the OX40 agonist ivuxolimab. The receptors originated from an adult with an advanced solid tumor such as melanoma, head and neck, liver or kidney cancer. CDR3s include the opening cysteine and the closing phenylalanine or tryptophan. The D gene is left open where the match is weak. Size values are once, few and many counts, or a class for expanded clones, and some rows have none.

d_gene	j_gene	v_gene	abundance	CDR3nt	CDR3aa
NA	TRBJ1-5	TRBV6-6	NA	TGTGCCAGCAGTTACAAATCAGGGGTCGGGCAGCCCCAGCATTTT	CASSYKSGVGQPQHF
TRBD2	TRBJ2-3	TRBV7-8	once	TGTGCCAGCAGTCGTCATAGCGGGGGGGCAACAGATACGCAGTATTTT	CASSRHSGGATDTQYF
TRBD2	TRBJ2-1	TRBV19	few	TGTGCCAGTAGTCCACTGTCCAGCGGGAGTTACAATGAGCAGTTCTTC	CASSPLSSGSYNEQFF
NA	TRBJ1-1	TRBV10-2	NA	TGCGCCAGCAGTTTCAGGTCCGGGGTCACTGAAGCTTTCTTT	CASSFRSGVTEAFF
NA	TRBJ2-2	TRBV7-2	NA	TGTGCCAGCAGCTTCAGTGGGGGCCGCGCCACCGGGGAGCTGTTTTTT	CASSFSGGRATGELFF
NA	TRBJ1-3	TRBV5-1	NA	TGCGCCAGCAGGCGGGACGTAATAGGAAACACCATATATTTT	CASRRDVIGNTIYF
NA	TRBJ1-6	TRBV4-3	NA	TGCGCCAGCAGCCCTGGACGATCCGATAATTCACCCCTCCACTTT	CASSPGRSDNSPLHF
NA	TRBJ2-7	TRBV9	NA	TGTGCCAGCAGCGCCGGAGCGGACTACGAGCAGTACTTC	CASSAGADYEQYF
NA	TRBJ1-5	TRBV4-3	NA	TGCGCCAGCAGCCAGGCCAGTAGTAGCAATCAGCCCCAGCATTTT	CASSQASSSNQPQHF
NA	TRBJ1-2	TRBV7-9	once	TGTGCCAGCAGCCCGAGGGGGTCCTATGGCTACACCTTC	CASSPRGSYGYTF
NA	TRBJ2-3	TRBV7-8	NA	TGTGCCAGCAGCTTAGCGCCGAGGGGCGCGCAGTATTTT	CASSLAPRGAQYF
NA	TRBJ1-1	TRBV19	NA	TGTGCCAGTAGGGCGGGGCGGAACACTGAAGCTTTCTTT	CASRAGRNTEAFF
NA	TRBJ1-2	TRBV11-2	NA	TGTGCCAGCAGCTTAGAACCAGGGCCGAATACTAACTATGGCTACACCTTC	CASSLEPGPNTNYGYTF
NA	TRBJ1-1	TRBV7-2	NA	TGTGCCAGCAGCTTCGGCAGGGATTCTGAAGCTTTCTTT	CASSFGRDSEAFF
NA	TRBJ1-1	TRBV7-7	NA	TGTGCCAGCAGCCCAGGGGAGAACACTGAAGCTTTCTTT	CASSPGENTEAFF
NA	TRBJ1-1	TRBV4-3	NA	TGCGCCAGCAGCCAAGATCTCACAGGAGGGAACACTGAAGCTTTCTTT	CASSQDLTGGNTEAFF
NA	TRBJ2-7	TRBV6-5	NA	TGTGCCAGCAGTTTTGGACAGTACACCTACGAGCAGTACTTC	CASSFGQYTYEQYF
TRBD1	TRBJ2-7	TRBV28	NA	TGTGCCAGCAGTATACCGGGACAGGGGGCCTCCTACGAGCAGTACTTC	CASSIPGQGASYEQYF
TRBD2	TRBJ2-2	TRBV11-3	once	TGTGCCAGCAGCCCATTAGCGGGCACCGGGGAGCTGTTTTTT	CASSPLAGTGELFF
NA	TRBJ1-1	TRBV29-1	once	TGCAGCGCCCCTAAGACAGAGGGTTCTCAAGCTTTCTTT	CSAPKTEGSQAFF
TRBD2	TRBJ2-1	TRBV9	NA	TGTGCCAGCAGCGTAGCCGGGAGGGGGTCCTATGAGCAGTTCTTC	CASSVAGRGSYEQFF
TRBD2	TRBJ2-5	TRBV6-6	NA	TGTGCCAGCAATCACCTAGCGGGAGGGATTGAAGAGACCCAGTACTTC	CASNHLAGGIEETQYF
NA	TRBJ1-1	TRBV6-6	NA	TGTGCCAGCAGTTACTCGACCCTGAGGGACACTGAAGCTTTCTTT	CASSYSTLRDTEAFF
NA	TRBJ2-3	TRBV5-1	NA	TGCGCCAGCAGCTTGGCCCACGGGATTGATACGCAGTATTTT	CASSLAHGIDTQYF
NA	TRBJ1-1	TRBV5-6	NA	TGTGCCAGCAGCTTGTTCCGGGGCTTTGGCTATGGGATGAACACTGAAGCTTTCTTT	CASSLFRGFGYGMNTEAFF
TRBD1	TRBJ1-2	TRBV6-1	once	TGTGCCATCGGCAGGGGAGGGGGCGGTGGCTACACCTTC	CAIGRGGGGGYTF
NA	TRBJ2-2	TRBV7-8	NA	TGTGCCAGCAGCTTCGGGGGCACGAACACCGGGGAGCTGTTTTTT	CASSFGGTNTGELFF
NA	TRBJ1-2	TRBV7-8	NA	TGTGCCAGCAGCTTAGGGAGGGGGGTCCGGCAGGGCCGTAACTATGGCTACACCTTC	CASSLGRGVRQGRNYGYTF
NA	TRBJ2-1	TRBV29-1	NA	TGCAGCGTGCTCCGGGACGGTAACAATGAGCAGTTCTTC	CSVLRDGNNEQFF
TRBD1	TRBJ1-5	TRBV28	NA	TGTGCCAGCAGCAACGTAGGGGGCAGGAATAGCAATCAGCCCCAGCATTTT	CASSNVGGRNSNQPQHF
NA	TRBJ2-7	TRBV7-2	NA	TGTGCCAGCAGCTTAGCGGAGGGGGCCTACGAGCAGTACTTC	CASSLAEGAYEQYF
NA	TRBJ2-2	TRBV7-2	once	TGTGCCAGCAGCTTATGGAGCGTTCTGACACCCGGGGAGCTGTTTTTT	CASSLWSVLTPGELFF
NA	TRBJ1-2	TRBV2	once	TGTGCCAGCAGGGGATCGGAGGGACGGGCCTATGGCTACACCTTC	CASRGSEGRAYGYTF
TRBD1	TRBJ1-1	TRBV7-2	NA	TGTGCCAGCAGCTTAGACCGACAGGGTCTCGCGGCTTTCTTT	CASSLDRQGLAAFF
NA	TRBJ2-2	TRBV27	once	TGTGCCAGCAGTTTTTCCGGGTCTGCCGGGGAGCTGTTTTTT	CASSFSGSAGELFF
NA	TRBJ1-5	TRBV18	NA	TGTGCCAGTTGCTTCGATAGCAATCAGCCCCAGCATTTT	CASCFDSNQPQHF
NA	TRBJ2-2	TRBV2	NA	TGTGCCAGCAGTGAGAGACCGGGGGTCGGCACCGGGGAGCTGTTTTTT	CASSERPGVGTGELFF
NA	TRBJ2-7	TRBV5-4	NA	TGTGCCAGCAGCTTGGTAGGGCTGAACGAGCAGTACTTC	CASSLVGLNEQYF
NA	TRBJ1-5	TRBV25-1	NA	TGTGCCAGCAGTGACCCGACAGATGGGGGGTACCAGCCCCAGCATTTT	CASSDPTDGGYQPQHF
NA	TRBJ1-1	TRBV29-1	NA	TGCAGCGTGGGCAGGGAAATGAACACTGAAGCTTTCTTT	CSVGREMNTEAFF
TRBD2	TRBJ2-1	TRBV30	NA	TGTGCCTGGGGTCCTCCTCTAGCGGGAGTGCTCAATGAGCAGTTCTTC	CAWGPPLAGVLNEQFF
NA	TRBJ2-5	TRBV19	NA	TGTGCCAGTACTCCACGAGGGGTCCAAGAGACCCAGTACTTC	CASTPRGVQETQYF
TRBD2	TRBJ2-2	TRBV9	NA	TGTGCCAGCAGTCCGTGGACTAGTGTCACCGGGGAGCTGTTTTTT	CASSPWTSVTGELFF
TRBD2	TRBJ2-7	TRBV9	NA	TGTGCCAGCAGCCTCTGGAGGGAGGGCCTCGAGCAGTACTTC	CASSLWREGLEQYF
NA	TRBJ1-5	TRBV6-1	NA	TGTGCCAGCTCCAGCCTTTATAGCAATCAGCCCCAGCATTTT	CASSSLYSNQPQHF
NA	TRBJ2-1	TRBV6-4	NA	TGTGCCAGCAGCCCGGAGGCCCGCAGTGAGCAGTTCTTC	CASSPEARSEQFF
NA	TRBJ1-5	TRBV4-1	few	TGCGCCAGCAGCCCAACAGAGACTCAGCCCCAGCATTTT	CASSPTETQPQHF
TRBD1	TRBJ1-2	TRBV9	NA	TGTGCCAGCAGCCTCTGGACAGGGGGCGACGTCTATGGCTACACCTTC	CASSLWTGGDVYGYTF
NA	TRBJ1-2	TRBV10-3	NA	TGTGCCATCAGTGGCGCGGGCGGCTACACCTTC	CAISGAGGYTF
TRBD1	TRBJ2-5	TRBV7-2	NA	TGTGCCAGCAGCCCCCGGACAGGGCGAGGGCAAGAGACCCAGTACTTC	CASSPRTGRGQETQYF
TRBD1	TRBJ1-1	TRBV29-1	NA	TGCAGCGTTATGGACAGGCCGGGGGGGAGCACTGAAGCTTTCTTT	CSVMDRPGGSTEAFF